This T cell receptor beta chain was recovered during a study of blood T cell repertoires in COVID-19. Study overall: Sample material is recorded as cDNA or gDNA derived from T cells, B-cell-depleted T cells, or PBMCs.

This clone has a single count. The study counted Cohort 3 donors as recovered given two negative PCRs, clearance, or symptom resolution. As handled by the study authors: Reference gene primer amplification gave nucleated cell count estimates. Sequencing was performed with immunoSEQ multiplex PCR; in TCRdb, only in-frame clones are kept and a portion is missing. The V and J calls and clone size come from that table; D and trimming were worked out from the DNA. The repertoire has about 300,000 clones, 89% of them found once; the top ten carry approximately 5.5%. Per the germline V gene, CDR1 is MNHEY and CDR2 is SMNVEV (reference sequence). The V gene end was trimmed by 11 bases and the J gene end by 4 bases; junction bases not matched to a gene: 11. CDR3 length: 14 amino acids.

Input material: PBMCs or T cells enriched from blood (not recorded which). This chain uses TRBV27 with TRBJ2-3, with 8 bases that match TRBD2. The receptor comes from a man in his sixties who had recovered from COVID-19. CDR3 coding DNA: TGTGCCTCATCTAGCGGGCGAACTTCAGATACGCAGTATTTT. This codes for CASSSGRTSDTQYF.